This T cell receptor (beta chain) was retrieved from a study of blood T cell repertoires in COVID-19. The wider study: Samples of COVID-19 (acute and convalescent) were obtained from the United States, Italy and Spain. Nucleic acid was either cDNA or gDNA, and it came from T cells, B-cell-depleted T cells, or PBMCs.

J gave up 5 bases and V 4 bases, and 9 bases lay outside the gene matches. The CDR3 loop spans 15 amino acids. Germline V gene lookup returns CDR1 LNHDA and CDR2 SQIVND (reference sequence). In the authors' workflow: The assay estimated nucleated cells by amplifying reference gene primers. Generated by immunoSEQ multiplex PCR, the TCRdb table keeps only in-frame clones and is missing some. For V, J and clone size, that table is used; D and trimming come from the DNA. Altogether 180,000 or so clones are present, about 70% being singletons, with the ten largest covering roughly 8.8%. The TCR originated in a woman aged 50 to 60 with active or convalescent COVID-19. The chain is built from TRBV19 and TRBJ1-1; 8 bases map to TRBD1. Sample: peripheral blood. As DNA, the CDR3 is TGTGCCAGTAGTACCCGACAGGGGAGGGGAACTGAAGCTTTCTTT. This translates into CASSTRQGRGTEAFF.